This T cell receptor beta chain was sequenced during a study of blood T cell repertoires in COVID-19. As for the study in general: The study drew acute and convalescent COVID-19 samples from the United States, Italy and Spain. Sample material is recorded as cDNA or gDNA derived from T cells, B-cell-depleted T cells, or PBMCs.

Enrolment of Seattle patients took place during active infection, and they were followed longitudinally. The CDR3 covers 13 residues. Trimming at V came to 4 bases and at J to 5 bases, leaving 1 base not matched to a gene. Germline CDR1 reads KGHSH; CDR2 reads LQKENI. Methods used by the authors: Cell counts per sample came from amplifying reference gene primers. Repertoires were generated with immunoSEQ multiplex PCR, while TCRdb's copy carries only in-frame clones and drops some. That table gives V, J and clone size, and the DNA gave D and trimming. The sample lists 250,000 to 350,000 clones; roughly nine tenths were seen once.

Specimen: peripheral blood. This sequence originates from a woman between 25 and 40 years old with COVID-19, enrolled during active disease. The chain uses TRBV18 and TRBJ2-5; 10 nucleotides match TRBD2. The CDR3 protein is CASSLGLAETQYF. The CDR3 coding sequence is TGTGCCAGCTCACTGGGACTAGCGGAGACCCAGTACTTC.